This T cell receptor (beta chain) originates from a study of shared clonotypes between healthy human individuals (dated by TCRdb to 2020 to 2021). Concerning the study at large: The cohort included a few men and a couple of women between 18 and 49 years of age. Different laboratories and diverse techniques were used to prepare libraries and sequence TCR repertoires, to increase sequencing depth and limit assay-specific biases. For each donor, CD4 naive and CD4 memory were each given three plates, CD8 naive was given two plates, and CD8 memory was given one plate. To estimate repertoire size and how much clonotype sharing occurs between individuals, the study deeply sequenced the blood TCR repertoires of five healthy adults. Each donor's leukapheresis produced roughly between about 0.9 and 9.5 billion PBMCs. Here is what the overall study found, with its caveats: Estimated clonotype richness was generally larger for naive than for memory subsets. Clonotypes shared by all four sorted-subset donors showed higher generation probabilities than non-shared clonotypes. Based on pairwise subsampling, the degree of clonotype sharing among donors was expected to be affected by sequencing depth. Sampling was limited to blood, and TCR repertoires in tissue likely differ from TCR repertoires in blood. Rarefaction of sorted-subset datasets indicated incomplete sequencing despite the large sequencing depth. Across a few donors, roughly 5% of naive CD4, roughly 3.8% of naive CD8, roughly 2.3% of memory CD4, and over 0.35% of memory CD8 clonotypes were shared. The genetic and exposure-history diversity represented was limited by the small number of donors.

With regard to this clone: There is no known antigen for this receptor. No per-base quality is available; no much larger clone lies one base away.

Healthy HIV-negative adults with no recently reported acute infections or vaccinations were included as donors. Every donor was a Caucasian adult living in Nashville, Tennessee, USA. CD4+ T cells were enriched by magnetic negative selection, after which naive cells were positively selected on CD45RA and the negative fraction was taken as the memory subset. Blood was obtained by leukapheresis, after which PBMCs were separated by Ficoll-Histopaque density gradient centrifugation and cryopreserved in liquid nitrogen vapor phase. Purity and quantity of every magnetically sorted T cell population were checked by analytical flow cytometry. From each sorted fraction, genomic DNA was isolated and quantified by UV absorbance on a Nanodrop 2000c. For CDR1 and CDR2, the germline V gene lists SGHTA and FQGNSA. Its CDR3 holds 15 amino acids, cysteine through phenylalanine. The kept DNA is CDR3 alone, 45 bases in frame from the first base. V was cut back by 3 bases and J by 9 bases, leaving a gap of 21 bases between them.

Using the deep immunoSEQ assay, multiplex PCR amplified TCR CDR3 regions from genomic DNA. Extracted genomic DNA from each cell subset was distributed evenly across all wells of several immunoSEQ 96-well plates, and each plate was treated as a replicate. For sorted subsets, roughly 0.2 ug genomic DNA, equal to 30,000 or so T cell genomes, was loaded into each replicate PCR. Purified libraries were measured with a Qubit 3.0 fluorometer, size-checked on a Bioanalyzer 2100, and measured again with the KAPA Library Quantification kit. A separate single-read 150-cycle Illumina NextSeq 550 flow cell was used to sequence each immunoSEQ 96-well plate. The paper's data handling went like this. Because the immunoSEQ output included only junctional sequences and no quality scores, the filtering could not be the same as the filtering used for full-length reads. Sequences were annotated with PyIR, a Python wrapper for IgBLAST v1.9, and V/J genes and CDR3 were assigned using IMGT germline references. Reads with weak V/J assignments (E-value above 1e-6), missing CDR3, stop codons, out-of-frame junctions, or ambiguous translated residues were removed. V3J clonotypes were defined as sequences sharing an identical inferred V gene, J gene, and CDR3 amino acid sequence. Percentage overlap between repertoires was calculated by dividing the number of shared unique clonotypes by the size of the smaller repertoire. Three approaches were used to assess repertoire richness: RTK rarefaction, the Chao1 estimator, and Recon v2.1 estimates of unobserved clonotypes. Generation probabilities were computed with OLGA for all TCRbeta clonotypes obtained by the gDNA method from a few donors. In TCRdb, the immuneACCESS table is reduced to in-frame sequences with V and J assigned. These tables do not hold every clone; where another copy was compared, an unresolved V gene accounts for under half, and the others remain unexplained. V, J and clone size derive from that table, while D and trimming were established from the DNA sequence. Within this sample are about a million clones, with approximately 72% of them counted one time only. The ten largest clones take up approximately 1.3% of the sample.

The rearranged chain carries TRBV7-2 and TRBJ2-7, with TRBD2 as a weak D call on 7 bases. The TCR was taken from a young man in good health. Sequencing was performed on memory CD4+ T cells sorted from blood. The sample's cell subset or site, from its label and the paper: CD45RA-negative fraction. The bases read TGTGCCAGCAGCTTCGGCGGGGGCCACGAAGGGGGGCAGTACTTC. It encodes CASSFGGGHEGGQYF.